This T cell receptor beta chain derives from a study of blood T cell repertoires in COVID-19. Original methodology: Nucleated cell number was recorded as an estimate derived from reference gene primer amplification. Profiled with immunoSEQ multiplex PCR; TCRdb holds only in-frame clones, not every one. D and trimming were read from the DNA, whereas the V and J calls and clone size are those reported in that table. Of fewer than 200,000 clones listed, around 90% were seen once; the top ten hold around 5.1%. Between the trimmed V and J ends, which lost 8 bases and 5 bases, there was a span of 13 bases. This CDR3 spans 14 amino acids. In germline, CDR1 is MDHEN, CDR2 SYDVKM.

This chain uses TRBV28 with TRBJ1-6, with D uncertain. This receptor was identified in a man between 18 and 35 years old with COVID-19, enrolled during active disease. Sample: peripheral blood. The CDR3 here is CASVRSYHNSPLHF. The CDR3 DNA follows: TGTGCCAGCGTCCGTAGCTACCATAATTCACCCCTCCACTTT.